The present TCR beta chain was sequenced within a study of T cell responses to AZD1222 COVID-19 vaccine. The study's findings and limits: Donors in the cohort were predominantly white British and more often female, and clonal diversity was possibly underestimated. At study baseline, merely about 6 AZD1222 recipients were seropositive.

This clone was seen more than once but under ten times. Its specificity is unknown. TCRdb's table, derived via immunoSEQ multiplex PCR, lists solely in-frame clones and lacks some. Here the sample spans roughly 110,000 clones, roughly 89% being singletons. In germline, CDR1 is PRHDT, CDR2 FYEKMQ (reference sequence). The CDR3 sequence is 13 residues long. V was pared by 0 bases and J by 7 bases, with 9 bases between. Material: peripheral blood, obtained on day 0 of AZD1222 vaccination. V usage is TRBV13 and J usage is TRBJ1-1; D possibly corresponds to TRBD1 (6 bases). The clonotype originates from an adult in good health. The CDR3 coding sequence is TGTGCCAGCAGCTTAGGACAGGGCAGTGAAGCTTTCTTT. Protein product: CASSLGQGSEAFF.